A single T cell receptor beta chain is shown here with its context. This clone was detected a few times. The sample holds no much larger clone one base away, and base qualities are not on file. This sample stems from a study of T cells in tuberculosis (dated by TCRdb to the late 2010s). Turning to the overall study: In the study, CD1B tetramers and high-throughput TCR immunosequencing were combined to characterize T cells specific for the mycobacterial lipid antigen glucose monomycolate (GMM). Results the study describes overall, beyond this receptor: T cells that bind the CD1B-GMM tetramer with low affinity may have been missed by the stringent sort gate.

Because TCR-alpha and TCR-beta chains were sequenced unpaired, no chain pairing information was available. The immunoSEQ multiplex PCR assay was used to generate TCR libraries, with TCR-beta and/or TCR-alpha/delta assays applied to each sample. Amplified TCR libraries were sequenced on the Illumina high-throughput platform. Regarding the original processing steps: Clustering and dimensionality reduction relied on pairwise TCRdist distances among GMM-specific receptors from T cells that were either sorted ex vivo or expanded in vitro. Sequence motifs defined by gene usage and CDR3 content were tested for enrichment in tetramer-positive versus tetramer-negative populations. In its TCRdb copy, this immuneACCESS table keeps in-frame sequences only and misses some clones. Where compared with another copy, unresolved V genes explain less than half of these, and the others have no known cause. V and J calls and clone size are given by that table; D and trimming were obtained from the DNA. The sample includes 80,000 to 100,000 clones, with about nine tenths observed a single time. The biggest ten clones account for over 1.5% of the sample.

PBMC were thawed, rested overnight, stained with a GMM-loaded CD1B tetramer, a Live/Dead dye and anti-CD3, and then sorted on a FACS Aria II. The CD1B tetramers were loaded with C32 glucose monomycolate that had been purified from Rhodococcus equi. Before cryopreservation, the PBMC used for tetramer sorting had been depleted of CD14-expressing monocytes as part of a separate study. Roughly 100,000 tetramer-negative cells were sorted from each donor and analyzed alongside the tetramer-positive cells. GMM-loaded CD1B tetramers were used to sort antigen-specific T cells from a handful of healthy South African adults. The receptor was derived from an adult woman with latent tuberculosis. The source material was CD1b-GMM tetramer-negative cells sorted from PBMCs. What the cell subset or site label conveys for this sample: T cells not binding CD1B-GMM tetramer, sorted from same donor.

The DNA reads as follows: TGCGCCAGCAGCTTGGGAACGAGGAATTCACCCCTCCACTTT. It translates to CASSLGTRNSPLHF. Recombination linked TRBV5-1 to TRBJ1-6, with an unclear D gene assignment. V sheds 0 bases and J sheds 7 bases, leaving 8 bases between their ends. The CDR3 has 14 amino acids, counting the end cysteine and phenylalanine. This entry keeps only the CDR3 DNA: 42 bases, framed from base 1. CDR1 and CDR2 are drawn from the germline V gene: SGHRS, YFSETQ.